The source of this T cell receptor beta chain is a study of OX40 agonist ivuxolimab in advanced cancers. Study summary: Dose-escalation patients had hepatocellular carcinoma, melanoma, renal cell or head and neck cancer.

V lost 4 bases and J 0 bases, leaving 15 bases between the germline ends. Germline V gene lookup returns CDR1 SGDLS and CDR2 YYNGEE. The CDR3 totals 16 residues. Profiled with immunoSEQ multiplex PCR; TCRdb holds only in-frame clones, not every one. The data contain 96,000 or so clones, 84% of them singletons. The sequence derives from an adult with an advanced solid tumor such as melanoma, head and neck, liver or kidney cancer. The chain has TRBV9 and TRBJ2-3; tentatively, D is TRBD2 (5 bases). The source was CD4+ or CD8+ T cells sorted from blood, collected in a trial of the OX40 agonist ivuxolimab. The CDR3 loop is CASSPHGESSTDTQYF. In DNA, the CDR3 is TGTGCCAGCAGCCCCCACGGGGAGTCCAGCACAGATACGCAGTATTTT.